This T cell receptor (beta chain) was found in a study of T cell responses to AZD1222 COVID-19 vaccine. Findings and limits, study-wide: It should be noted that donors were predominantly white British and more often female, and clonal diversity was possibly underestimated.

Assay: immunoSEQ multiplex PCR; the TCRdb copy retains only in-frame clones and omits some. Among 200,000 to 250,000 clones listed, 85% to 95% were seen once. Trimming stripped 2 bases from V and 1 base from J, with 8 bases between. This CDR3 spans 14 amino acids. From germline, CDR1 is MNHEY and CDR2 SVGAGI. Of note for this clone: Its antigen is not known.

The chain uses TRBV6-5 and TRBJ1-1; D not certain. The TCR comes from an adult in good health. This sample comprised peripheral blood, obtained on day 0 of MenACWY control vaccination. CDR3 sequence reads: CASSYTRRNTEAFF. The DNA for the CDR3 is TGTGCCAGCAGTTACACCAGGAGGAACACTGAAGCTTTCTTT.